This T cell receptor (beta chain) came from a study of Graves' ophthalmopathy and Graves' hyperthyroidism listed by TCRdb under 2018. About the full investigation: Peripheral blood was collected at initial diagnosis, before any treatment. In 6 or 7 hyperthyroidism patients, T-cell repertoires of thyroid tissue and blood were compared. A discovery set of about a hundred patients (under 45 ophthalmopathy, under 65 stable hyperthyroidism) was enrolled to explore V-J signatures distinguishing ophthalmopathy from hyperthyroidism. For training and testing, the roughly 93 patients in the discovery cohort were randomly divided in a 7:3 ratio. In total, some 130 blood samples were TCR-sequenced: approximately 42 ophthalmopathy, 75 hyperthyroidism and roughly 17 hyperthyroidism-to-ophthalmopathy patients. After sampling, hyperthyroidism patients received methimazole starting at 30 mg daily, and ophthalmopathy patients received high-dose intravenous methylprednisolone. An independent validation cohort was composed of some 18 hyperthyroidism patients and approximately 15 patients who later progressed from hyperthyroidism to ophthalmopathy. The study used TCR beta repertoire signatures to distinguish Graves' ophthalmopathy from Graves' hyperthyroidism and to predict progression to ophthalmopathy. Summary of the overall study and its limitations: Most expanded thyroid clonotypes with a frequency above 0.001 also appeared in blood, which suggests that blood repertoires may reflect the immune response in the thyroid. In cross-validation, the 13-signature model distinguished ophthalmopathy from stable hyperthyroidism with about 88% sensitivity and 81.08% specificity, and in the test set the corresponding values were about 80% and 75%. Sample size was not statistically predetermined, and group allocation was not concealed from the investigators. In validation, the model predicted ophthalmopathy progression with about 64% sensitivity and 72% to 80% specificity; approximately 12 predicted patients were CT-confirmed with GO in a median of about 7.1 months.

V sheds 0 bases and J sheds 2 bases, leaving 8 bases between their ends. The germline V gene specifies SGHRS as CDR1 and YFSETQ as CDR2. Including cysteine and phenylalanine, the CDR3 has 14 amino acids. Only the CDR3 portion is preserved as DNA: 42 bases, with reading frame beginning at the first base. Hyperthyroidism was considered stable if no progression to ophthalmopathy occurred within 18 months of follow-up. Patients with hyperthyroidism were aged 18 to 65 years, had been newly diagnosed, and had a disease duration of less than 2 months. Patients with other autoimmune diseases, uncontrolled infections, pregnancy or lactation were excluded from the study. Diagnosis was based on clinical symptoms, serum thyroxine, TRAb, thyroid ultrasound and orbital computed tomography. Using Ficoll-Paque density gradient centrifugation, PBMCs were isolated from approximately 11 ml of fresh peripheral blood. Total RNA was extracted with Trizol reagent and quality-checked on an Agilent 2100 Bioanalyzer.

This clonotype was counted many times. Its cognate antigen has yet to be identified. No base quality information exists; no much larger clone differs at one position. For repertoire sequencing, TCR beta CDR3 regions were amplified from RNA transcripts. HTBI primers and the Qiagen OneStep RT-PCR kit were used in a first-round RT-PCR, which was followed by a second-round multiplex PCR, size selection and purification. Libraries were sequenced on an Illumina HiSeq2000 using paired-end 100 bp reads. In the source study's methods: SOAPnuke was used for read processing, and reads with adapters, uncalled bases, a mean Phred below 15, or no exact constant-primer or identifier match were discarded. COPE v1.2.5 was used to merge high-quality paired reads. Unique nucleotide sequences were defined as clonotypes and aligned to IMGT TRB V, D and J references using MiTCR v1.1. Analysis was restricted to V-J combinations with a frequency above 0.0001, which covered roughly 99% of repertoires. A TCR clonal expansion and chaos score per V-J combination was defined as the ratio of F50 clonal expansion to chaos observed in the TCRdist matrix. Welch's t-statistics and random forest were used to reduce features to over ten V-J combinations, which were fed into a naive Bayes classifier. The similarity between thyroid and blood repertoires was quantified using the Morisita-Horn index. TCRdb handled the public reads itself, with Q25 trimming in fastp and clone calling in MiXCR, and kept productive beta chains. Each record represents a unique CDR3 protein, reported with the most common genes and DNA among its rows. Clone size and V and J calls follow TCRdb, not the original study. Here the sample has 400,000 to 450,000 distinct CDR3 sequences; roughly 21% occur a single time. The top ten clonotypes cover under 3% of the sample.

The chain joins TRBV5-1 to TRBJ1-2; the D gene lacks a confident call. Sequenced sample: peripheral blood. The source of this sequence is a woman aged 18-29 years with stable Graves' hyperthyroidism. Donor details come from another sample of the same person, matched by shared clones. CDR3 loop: CASSLGINNYGYTF. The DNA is TGCGCCAGCAGCTTGGGGATAAACAACTATGGCTACACCTTC.